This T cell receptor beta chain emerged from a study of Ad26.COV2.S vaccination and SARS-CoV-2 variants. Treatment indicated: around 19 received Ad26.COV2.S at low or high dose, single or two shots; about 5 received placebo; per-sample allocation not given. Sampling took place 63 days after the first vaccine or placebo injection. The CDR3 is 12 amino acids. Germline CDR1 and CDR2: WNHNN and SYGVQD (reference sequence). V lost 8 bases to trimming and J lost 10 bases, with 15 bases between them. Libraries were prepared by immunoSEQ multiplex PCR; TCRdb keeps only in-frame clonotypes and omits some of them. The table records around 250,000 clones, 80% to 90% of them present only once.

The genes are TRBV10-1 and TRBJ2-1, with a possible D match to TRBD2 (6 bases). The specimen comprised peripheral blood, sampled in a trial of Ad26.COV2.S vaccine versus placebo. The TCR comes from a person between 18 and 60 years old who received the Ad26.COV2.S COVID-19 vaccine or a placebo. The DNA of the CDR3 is TGCGCCAGCGCAACGGGGGAGCGGGAGCAGTTCTTC. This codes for CASATGEREQFF.